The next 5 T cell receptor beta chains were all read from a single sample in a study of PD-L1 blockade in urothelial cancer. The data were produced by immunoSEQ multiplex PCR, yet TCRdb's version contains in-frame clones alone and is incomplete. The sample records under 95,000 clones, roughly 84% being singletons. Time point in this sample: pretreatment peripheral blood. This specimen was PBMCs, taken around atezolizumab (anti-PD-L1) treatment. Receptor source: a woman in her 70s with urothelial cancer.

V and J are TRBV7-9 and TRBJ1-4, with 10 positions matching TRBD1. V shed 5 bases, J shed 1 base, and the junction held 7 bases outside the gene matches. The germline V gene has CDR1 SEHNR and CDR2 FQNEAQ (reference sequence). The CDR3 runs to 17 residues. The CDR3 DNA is TGTGCCAGCAGCACCCGGGACAGGGGCGTAACTAATGAAAAACTGTTTTTT. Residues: CASSTRDRGVTNEKLFF.

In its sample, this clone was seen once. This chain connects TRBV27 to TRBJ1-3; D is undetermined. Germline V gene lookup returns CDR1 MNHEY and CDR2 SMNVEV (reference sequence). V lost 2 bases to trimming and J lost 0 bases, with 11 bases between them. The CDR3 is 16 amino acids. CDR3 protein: CASSLNVPSSGNTIYF. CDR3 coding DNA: TGTGCCAGCAGTTTAAACGTACCGAGCTCTGGAAACACCATATATTTT.

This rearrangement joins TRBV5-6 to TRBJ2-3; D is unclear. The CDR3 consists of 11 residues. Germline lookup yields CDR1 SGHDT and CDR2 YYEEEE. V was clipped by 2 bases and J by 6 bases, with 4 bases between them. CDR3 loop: CASSLADTQYF. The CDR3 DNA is TGTGCCAGCAGCTTAGCGGATACGCAGTATTTT.

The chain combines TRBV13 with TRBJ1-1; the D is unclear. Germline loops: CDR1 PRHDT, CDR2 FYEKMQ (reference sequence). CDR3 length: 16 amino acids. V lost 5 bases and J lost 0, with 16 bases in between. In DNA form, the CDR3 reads TGTGCCAGCAGCCATTCGGAGACGGGGATGAACACTGAAGCTTTCTTT. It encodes CASSHSETGMNTEAFF.

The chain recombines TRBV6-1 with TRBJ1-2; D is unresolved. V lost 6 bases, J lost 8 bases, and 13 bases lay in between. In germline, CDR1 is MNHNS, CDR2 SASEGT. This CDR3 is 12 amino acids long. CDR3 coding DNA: TGTGCCAGCAGCAACAACCGGAGGGGCTACACCTTC. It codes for CASSNNRRGYTF.